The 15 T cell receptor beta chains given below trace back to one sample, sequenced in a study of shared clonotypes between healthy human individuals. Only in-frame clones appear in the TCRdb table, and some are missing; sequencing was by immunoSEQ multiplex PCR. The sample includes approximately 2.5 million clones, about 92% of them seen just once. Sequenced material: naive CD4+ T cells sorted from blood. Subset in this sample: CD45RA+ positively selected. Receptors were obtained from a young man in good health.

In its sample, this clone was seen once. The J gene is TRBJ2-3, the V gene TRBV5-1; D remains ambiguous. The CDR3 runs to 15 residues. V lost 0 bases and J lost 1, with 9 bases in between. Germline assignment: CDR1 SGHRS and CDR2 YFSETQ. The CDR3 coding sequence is TGCGCCAGCAGCTTGGGCCCAAAGGGCACAGATACGCAGTATTTT. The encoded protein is CASSLGPKGTDTQYF.

This CDR3 is CASSFRTGVNTEAFF. The CDR3 DNA reads TGCGCCAGCAGCTTCCGAACAGGGGTGAACACTGAAGCTTTCTTT. The rearrangement joins TRBV5-1 to TRBJ1-1, with 7 bases identical to TRBD1. J gave up 0 bases and V 2 bases, and 4 bases lay outside the gene matches. The CDR3 covers 15 residues. From germline, CDR1 is SGHRS and CDR2 YFSETQ.

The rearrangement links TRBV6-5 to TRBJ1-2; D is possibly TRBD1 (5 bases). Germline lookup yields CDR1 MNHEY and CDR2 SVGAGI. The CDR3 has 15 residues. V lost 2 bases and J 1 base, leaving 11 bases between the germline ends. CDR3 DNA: TGTGCCAGCAGTTACGTGGGACTAAGTAACTATGGCTACACCTTC. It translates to CASSYVGLSNYGYTF.

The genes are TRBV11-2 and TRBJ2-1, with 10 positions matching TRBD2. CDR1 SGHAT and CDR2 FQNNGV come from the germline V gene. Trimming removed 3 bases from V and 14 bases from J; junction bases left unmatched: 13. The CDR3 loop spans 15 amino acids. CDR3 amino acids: CASSFLASGGLSEFF. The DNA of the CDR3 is TGTGCCAGCAGCTTCCTGGCTAGCGGGGGCCTTTCGGAGTTCTTC.

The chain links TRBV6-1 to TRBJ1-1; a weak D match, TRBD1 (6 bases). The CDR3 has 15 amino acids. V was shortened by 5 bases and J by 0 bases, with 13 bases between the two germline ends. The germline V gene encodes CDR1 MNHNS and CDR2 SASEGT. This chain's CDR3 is CASSRQGLVNTEAFF. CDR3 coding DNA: TGTGCCAGCAGTCGGCAGGGGCTGGTGAACACTGAAGCTTTCTTT.

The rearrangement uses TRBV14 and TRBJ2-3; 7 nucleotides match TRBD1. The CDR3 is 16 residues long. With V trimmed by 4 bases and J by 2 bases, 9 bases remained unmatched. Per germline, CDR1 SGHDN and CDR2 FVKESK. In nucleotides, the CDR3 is TGTGCCAGCAGCCGCACACAGGGGAGAGCCACAGATACGCAGTATTTT. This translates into CASSRTQGRATDTQYF. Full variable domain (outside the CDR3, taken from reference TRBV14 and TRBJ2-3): EAGVTQFPSHSVIEKGQTVTLRCDPISGHDNLYWYRRVMGKEIKFLLHFVKESKQDESGMPNNRFLAERTGGTYSTLKVQPAELEDSGVYFCASSRTQGRATDTQYFGPGTRLTVL.

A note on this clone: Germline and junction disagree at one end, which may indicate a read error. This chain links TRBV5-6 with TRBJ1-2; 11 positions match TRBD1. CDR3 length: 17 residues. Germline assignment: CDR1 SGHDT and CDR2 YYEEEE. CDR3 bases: TGTGCCGGCAGCCCCAGGGACAGGGGGTTTGGAAACTATGGCTACACCTTC. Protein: CAGSPRDRGFGNYGYTF. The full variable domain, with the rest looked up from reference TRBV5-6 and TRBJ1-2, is DAGVTQSPTHLIKTRGQQVTLRCSPKSGHDTVSWYQQALGQGPQFIFQYYEEEERQRGNFPDRFSGHQFPNYSSELNVNALLLGDSALYLCAGSPRDRGFGNYGYTFGSGTRLTVV.

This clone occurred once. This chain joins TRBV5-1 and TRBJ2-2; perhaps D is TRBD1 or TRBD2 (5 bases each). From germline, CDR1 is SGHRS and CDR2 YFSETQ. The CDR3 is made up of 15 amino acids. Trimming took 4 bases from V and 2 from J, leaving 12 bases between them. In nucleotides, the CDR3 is TGCGCCAGCAGCCCGAGGGGCAGTAACACCGGGGAGCTGTTTTTT. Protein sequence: CASSPRGSNTGELFF.

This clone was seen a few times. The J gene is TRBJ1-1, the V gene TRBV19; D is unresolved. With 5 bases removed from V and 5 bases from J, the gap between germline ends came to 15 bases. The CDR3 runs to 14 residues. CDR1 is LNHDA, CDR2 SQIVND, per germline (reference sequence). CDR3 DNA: TGTGCCAGTAGTCAGAGAACAGAGGCTACTGAAGCTTTCTTT. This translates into CASSQRTEATEAFF. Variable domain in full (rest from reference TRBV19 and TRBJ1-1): DGGITQSPKYLFRKEGQNVTLSCEQNLNHDAMYWYRQDPGQGLRLIYYSQIVNDFQKGDIAEGYSVSREKKESFPLTVTSAQKNPTAFYLCASSQRTEATEAFFGQGTRLTVV.

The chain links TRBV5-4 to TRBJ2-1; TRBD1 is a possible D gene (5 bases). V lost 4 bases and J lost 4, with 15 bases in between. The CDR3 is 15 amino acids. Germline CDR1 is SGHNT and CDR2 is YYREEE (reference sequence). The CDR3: CASSPGFGAYNEQFF. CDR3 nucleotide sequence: TGTGCCAGCAGCCCCGGATTTGGGGCTTACAATGAGCAGTTCTTC.

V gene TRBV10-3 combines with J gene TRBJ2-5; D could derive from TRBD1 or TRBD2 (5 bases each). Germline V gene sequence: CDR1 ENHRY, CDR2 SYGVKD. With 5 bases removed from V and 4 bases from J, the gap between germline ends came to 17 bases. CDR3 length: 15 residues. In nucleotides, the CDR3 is TGTGCCATCAGTTGGGACGGCAGCTTAGCAGAGACCCAGTACTTC. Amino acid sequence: CAISWDGSLAETQYF.

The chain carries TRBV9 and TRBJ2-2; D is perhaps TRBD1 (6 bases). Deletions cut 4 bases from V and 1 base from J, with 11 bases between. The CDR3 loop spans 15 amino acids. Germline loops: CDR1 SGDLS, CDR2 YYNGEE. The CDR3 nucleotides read TGTGCCAGCAGCTGGGACATAGAGAACACCGGGGAGCTGTTTTTT. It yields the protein CASSWDIENTGELFF.

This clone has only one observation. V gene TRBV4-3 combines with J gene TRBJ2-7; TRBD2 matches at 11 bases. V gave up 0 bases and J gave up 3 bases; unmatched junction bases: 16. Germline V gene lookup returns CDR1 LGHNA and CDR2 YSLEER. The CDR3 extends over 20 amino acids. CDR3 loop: CASSQDSPLGLAGGNYEQYF. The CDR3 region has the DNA TGCGCCAGCAGCCAAGATTCTCCCTTAGGCCTAGCGGGAGGTAACTACGAGCAGTACTTC.

The CDR3 loop reads CASSDSQGSLRAFF. CDR3 DNA: TGTGCCAGCAGTGATTCACAGGGCTCGCTACGAGCTTTCTTT. The gene calls are TRBV25-1 and TRBJ1-1; TRBD1 might be the D (6 bases). Germline V lookup: CDR1 MGHDK, CDR2 SYGVNS. The CDR3 is made up of 14 amino acids. Trimming left V 3 bases short and J 10 bases short, with 18 bases between.

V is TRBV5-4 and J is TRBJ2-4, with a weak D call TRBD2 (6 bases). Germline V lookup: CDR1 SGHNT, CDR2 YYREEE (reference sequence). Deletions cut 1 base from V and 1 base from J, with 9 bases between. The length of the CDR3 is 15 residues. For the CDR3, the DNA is TGTGCCAGCAGCTTGTCGGGAGACGCCAAAAACATTCAGTACTTC. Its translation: CASSLSGDAKNIQYF.